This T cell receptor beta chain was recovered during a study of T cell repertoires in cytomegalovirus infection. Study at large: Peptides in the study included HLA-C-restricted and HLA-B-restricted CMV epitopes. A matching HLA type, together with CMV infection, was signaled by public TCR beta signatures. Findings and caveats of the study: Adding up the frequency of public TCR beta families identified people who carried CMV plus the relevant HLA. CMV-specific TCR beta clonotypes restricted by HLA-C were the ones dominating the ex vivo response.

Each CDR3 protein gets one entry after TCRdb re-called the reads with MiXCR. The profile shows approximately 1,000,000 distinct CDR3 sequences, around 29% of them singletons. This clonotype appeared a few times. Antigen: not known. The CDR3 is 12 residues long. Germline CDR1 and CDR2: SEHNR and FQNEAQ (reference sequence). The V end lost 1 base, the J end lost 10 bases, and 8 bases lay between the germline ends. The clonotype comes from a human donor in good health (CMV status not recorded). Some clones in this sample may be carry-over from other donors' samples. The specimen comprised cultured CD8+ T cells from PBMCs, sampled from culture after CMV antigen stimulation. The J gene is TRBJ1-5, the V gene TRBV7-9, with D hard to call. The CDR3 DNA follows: TGTGCCAGCAGCTTAGACAGCAATCCCCAGCATTTT. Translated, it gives CASSLDSNPQHF.